Here is one T cell receptor beta chain with its context. Its antigen is still unknown. This entry belongs to a study of T-cell memory formation after mild COVID-19. General study results and limits: Cross-reactive memory appears to have joined, as suggested by some responding clones showing up in pre-infection memory.

This CDR3 contains 13 residues. The ends were cut back, 7 bases at V and 0 bases at J, with 10 bases in the middle. CDR1 and CDR2 from the germline V gene are DFQATT and SNEGSKA (reference sequence). TCRdb itself ran the 5' RACE reads through MiXCR, one entry per CDR3 protein. The sample includes 200,000 to 250,000 distinct CDR3 sequences, roughly a tenth of them seen just once. Sequencing was done on a sample of PBMCs or a T cell subset sorted from them (not recorded which). The chain has TRBV20-1 and TRBJ2-4; D gene uncertain. The receptor was isolated from a man younger than 35 who had mild COVID-19 (a few samples of this study predate the infection). Cell type and time point are not known. In DNA, the CDR3 is TGCAGTGGCGTTAGCTTAGCCAAAAACATTCAGTACTTC. This codes for CSGVSLAKNIQYF.